Following are 30 T cell receptor beta chains from one sample sequenced in a study of blood T cell repertoires in COVID-19. Profiling relied on immunoSEQ multiplex PCR, and the TCRdb table lists in-frame clones only, not all of them. The sample yields under 250,000 clones, 65% to 85% seen once. The sample taken for sequencing was peripheral blood. These receptor sequences come from a human donor in a cohort sampled during active COVID-19.

The rearrangement links TRBV27 to TRBJ1-1; D remains unclear. CDR1 and CDR2 from the germline V gene are MNHEY and SMNVEV (reference sequence). The germline V and J ends were trimmed by 7 bases and 5 bases, with 17 bases remaining between them. CDR3 length: 14 residues. CDR3 loop: CASTLTPDRTEAFF. The DNA of the CDR3 is TGTGCCAGCACCCTGACACCCGATAGGACTGAAGCTTTCTTT.

The chain joins TRBV4-3 to TRBJ2-7; no definite D call. V gave up 0 bases and J gave up 6 bases, with 18 bases separating them. CDR1 and CDR2 from the germline V gene are LGHNA and YSLEER. CDR3 length equals 16 residues. The CDR3 protein is CASSQEWSAAMSEQYF. CDR3 in DNA: TGCGCCAGCAGCCAAGAATGGTCGGCGGCGATGAGCGAGCAGTACTTC.

The rearrangement uses TRBV4-1 and TRBJ1-6; 8 bases match TRBD1. Germline V CDR1 and CDR2: MGHRA, YSYEKL. J gave up 9 bases and V 0 bases, and 10 bases lay outside the gene matches. This CDR3 comprises 17 residues. DNA of the CDR3: TGCGCCAGCAGCCAAGATTTGGCAGGGGGCTTTAGTTCACCCCTCCACTTT. Residues: CASSQDLAGGFSSPLHF.

The chain employs TRBV9 and TRBJ1-2, with D perhaps TRBD1 (6 bases). Per the germline V gene, CDR1 is SGDLS and CDR2 is YYNGEE. The CDR3 sequence is 16 residues long. V lost 4 bases and J 2 bases, leaving 18 bases between the germline ends. The CDR3 DNA reads as TGTGCCAGCAGCCCTACGGGGGGGGCTCTAAACTATGGCTACACCTTC. This translates into CASSPTGGALNYGYTF.

A note on this clone: One end of the junction is discordant with germline, which a read error may explain. This chain joins TRBV19 and TRBJ1-2, with a tentative D call TRBD1 (5 bases). Germline V gene lookup returns CDR1 LNHDA and CDR2 SQIVND (reference sequence). The CDR3 is 13 amino acids. CDR3 bases: TGTGCCAGCCGAAAAGAGACAGCTTCCCCTTTACGATTC. This gives the protein CASRKETASPLRF.

CDR3 region: CASRENIKGETQYF. The CDR3, as DNA: TGTGCCAGCAGGGAAAACATTAAGGGGGAGACCCAGTACTTC. The chain recombines TRBV6-4 with TRBJ2-5; D perhaps matches TRBD1 (5 bases). Trimming removed 6 bases at V and 5 bases at J, with 16 bases between. Germline CDR1 MRHNA, CDR2 SNTAGT. This CDR3 is 14 amino acids long.

This chain uses TRBV18 with TRBJ1-1; no clear D gene. The CDR3 length is 16 residues. V lost 2 bases to trimming and J lost 0 bases, with 13 bases between them. Germline CDR1 and CDR2: KGHSH and LQKENI. The CDR3 DNA is TGTGCCAGCTCACCAGTTAGTCCGGGGATGAACACTGAAGCTTTCTTT. This sequence encodes CASSPVSPGMNTEAFF.

The chain employs TRBV9 and TRBJ2-4; TRBD1 aligns across 7 bases. CDR3 length: 18 residues. V shed 3 bases and J 0 bases; nucleotides not matched to a gene: 12. CDR1 SGDLS and CDR2 YYNGEE come from the germline V gene. As DNA, the CDR3 is TGTGCCAGCAGCGCTCGGGACAGCACCCAACTAGCCAAAAACATTCAGTACTTC. Translating gives CASSARDSTQLAKNIQYF.

This chain uses TRBV5-1 with TRBJ1-1; no definite D call. V dropped 0 bases and J dropped 0 bases, with 12 bases sitting between them. Germline CDR1 SGHRS, CDR2 YFSETQ. The CDR3 is 16 amino acids. CDR3 in DNA: TGCGCCAGCAGCTTGGTTTCGGGGAACATGAACACTGAAGCTTTCTTT. Encoded protein: CASSLVSGNMNTEAFF.

In regard to this clone: Other nucleotide sequences in the sample specify the same CDR3. The CDR3 protein is CASSLYTEAFF. The CDR3 nucleotides are TGTGCCAGCAGCCTATACACTGAAGCTTTCTTT. This chain joins TRBV7-2 and TRBJ1-1; D gene unclear. The CDR3 has 11 residues. V lost 5 bases, J lost 3 bases, and 4 bases lay in between. The V gene's germline CDR1 is SGHTA and CDR2 FQGNSA.

The chain has TRBV5-1 and TRBJ2-1; 9 nucleotides agree with TRBD2. Germline V gene lookup returns CDR1 SGHRS and CDR2 YFSETQ. The CDR3 is 14 residues long. V shed 5 bases and J 8 bases; nucleotides not matched to a gene: 8. CDR3 nucleotide sequence: TGCGCCAGCAGGGGACTAGCCGCGTTGTATGAGCAGTTCTTC. Translation gives CASRGLAALYEQFF.

V gene TRBV29-1 combines with J gene TRBJ2-5, with 10 bases matching TRBD1. The CDR3 runs 14 residues. The germline gives CDR1 SQVTM, CDR2 ANQGSEA. Trimming at V came to 3 bases and at J to 1 base, leaving 2 bases not matched to a gene. CDR3 sequence reads: CSVDGDRGQETQYF. Here the CDR3 DNA reads TGCAGCGTTGACGGGGACAGGGGCCAAGAGACCCAGTACTTC.

The V gene is TRBV14, the J gene TRBJ2-6, with 7 bases fitting TRBD1. The junction had 4 bases not matched to a gene; V was cut back by 2 bases and J by 6 bases. The CDR3 has 15 residues. Germline V CDR1 and CDR2: SGHDN, FVKESK. CDR3 sequence reads: CASSQLQGEANVLTF. In DNA, the CDR3 is TGTGCCAGCAGCCAACTCCAGGGGGAGGCCAACGTCCTGACTTTC.

The chain employs TRBV4-1 and TRBJ1-1; 7 nucleotides line up with TRBD1. Unmatched junction bases numbered 2, after V lost 4 bases and J lost 3 bases. This CDR3 contains 13 residues. CDR1 is MGHRA and CDR2 is YSYEKL in the germline V gene. CDR3 DNA sequence: TGCGCCAGCAGCCGTACAGGGGACACTGAAGCTTTCTTT. Translation: CASSRTGDTEAFF.

This clone was detected once. The chain carries TRBV5-6 and TRBJ2-5, with D possibly matching TRBD2 (6 bases). The V and J ends lost 3 bases and 5 bases respectively, with 20 bases between them. Germline V gene sequence: CDR1 SGHDT, CDR2 YYEEEE. This CDR3 contains 16 residues. This chain's CDR3 is CASSSRNRDSGETQYF. The CDR3 DNA reads TGTGCCAGCAGCTCAAGAAACCGGGACTCTGGGGAGACCCAGTACTTC.

This clone was counted only a few times. The CDR3 loop is CAIRDRAGQPQHF. The DNA of the CDR3 is TGTGCCATCCGGGACAGGGCGGGTCAGCCCCAGCATTTT. The gene calls are TRBV10-3 and TRBJ1-5; TRBD1 matches at 9 bases. The germline gives CDR1 ENHRY, CDR2 SYGVKD. The length of the CDR3 is 13 residues. V lost 8 bases and J lost 6; bases outside the gene matches: 5.

This chain joins TRBV4-2 and TRBJ2-3, with D possibly matching TRBD2 (5 bases). The CDR3 is 15 amino acids. The V gene's germline CDR1 is LGHNA and CDR2 YNFKEQ. Trimming took 1 base from V and 4 from J, leaving 12 bases between them. DNA for the CDR3: TGTGCCAGCAGCCAAGCTTTTCGAGCGGCAGATACGCAGTATTTT. Protein product: CASSQAFRAADTQYF.

This clone appeared a few times. The rearrangement joins TRBV25-1 to TRBJ1-6; unclear D gene. The CDR3 sequence is 13 residues long. Trimming stripped 1 base from V and 7 bases from J, with 5 bases between. Per the germline V gene, CDR1 is MGHDK and CDR2 is SYGVNS. DNA for the CDR3: TGTGCCAGCAGTGAATTCGAGAATTCACCCCTCCACTTT. Translation: CASSEFENSPLHF.

V and J are TRBV5-1 and TRBJ1-3; 8 bases are shared with TRBD1. Germline V gene data show CDR1 as SGHRS and CDR2 as YFSETQ. Trimming at V came to 4 bases and at J to 0 bases, leaving 6 bases not matched to a gene. The length of the CDR3 is 16 residues. CDR3 coding DNA: TGCGCCAGCAGCGTGACAGGGGCTGCCTCTGGAAACACCATATATTTT. This gives the protein CASSVTGAASGNTIYF.

The CDR3 region has the DNA TGTGCCAGCAGAACTACAGGGGGCACTGGCTACACCTTC. Translated, it gives CASRTTGGTGYTF. This chain links TRBV28 with TRBJ1-2, with 9 bases fitting TRBD1. The CDR3 totals 13 residues. The junction had 6 bases not matched to a gene; V was cut back by 6 bases and J by 7 bases. Germline V gene data show CDR1 as MDHEN and CDR2 as SYDVKM.

The rearrangement links TRBV30 to TRBJ2-3; D not resolved. The V end lost 3 bases, the J end lost 5 bases, and 12 bases lay between the germline ends. The CDR3 covers 13 residues. Germline CDR1 and CDR2: GTSNPN and SVGIG (reference sequence). This CDR3 is CAWSLRLGDTQYF. As DNA, the CDR3 is TGTGCCTGGAGCTTGCGACTTGGAGATACGCAGTATTTT. The full variable domain, with the rest looked up from reference TRBV30 and TRBJ2-3, is SQTIHQWPATLVQPVGSPLSLECTVEGTSNPNLYWYRQAAGRGLQLLFYSVGIGQISSEVPQNLSASRPQDRQFILSSKKLLLSDSGFYLCAWSLRLGDTQYFGPGTRLTVL.

The chain uses TRBV19 and TRBJ2-3, with TRBD2 matching 7 bases. The CDR3 covers 15 residues. The germline V gene encodes CDR1 LNHDA and CDR2 SQIVND (reference sequence). V shed 7 bases, J shed 4 bases, and the junction held 11 bases outside the gene matches. The CDR3 DNA sequence: TGTGCCAGTACGATTAGTGGCGGGAGCGCAGATACGCAGTATTTT. Protein sequence: CASTISGGSADTQYF.

The rearrangement uses TRBV20-1 and TRBJ1-1, with D hard to call. The germline V gene encodes CDR1 DFQATT and CDR2 SNEGSKA (reference sequence). V dropped 6 bases and J dropped 11 bases, with 13 bases sitting between them. The CDR3 loop spans 10 amino acids. The chain's CDR3 is CSALSRGAFF. The CDR3 nucleotides read TGCAGTGCCCTTTCCCGCGGTGCTTTCTTT.

The rearrangement uses TRBV5-1 and TRBJ2-1; unclear D gene. The CDR3 is 14 amino acids. In germline, CDR1 is SGHRS, CDR2 YFSETQ. Trimming removed 0 bases at V and 10 bases at J, with 14 bases between. The CDR3 nucleotides are TGCGCCAGCAGCTTGGGAGAGACGAGAGGCGAGCAGTTCTTC. It specifies CASSLGETRGEQFF.

V and J are TRBV11-3 and TRBJ2-3, with 8 bases fitting TRBD2. The CDR3 contains 17 residues. In germline, CDR1 is SGHNT, CDR2 YENEEA. J was trimmed by 0 bases and V by 4 bases; bases with no gene match: 9. DNA for the CDR3: TGTGCCAGCAGCTCCGACCCGGCTAGCGGGAGCACAGATACGCAGTATTTT. Protein: CASSSDPASGSTDTQYF.

The chain combines TRBV14 with TRBJ1-2, with 9 nucleotides matching TRBD1. CDR1 is SGHDN, CDR2 FVKESK, per germline. The CDR3 length is 15 residues. V was clipped by 1 base and J by 10 bases; unmatched bases: 10. The CDR3 nucleotides read TGTGCCAGCAGCCAAGTTACCGGGACAGGGAACTCCTACACCTTC. Translating gives CASSQVTGTGNSYTF.

The chain combines TRBV6-5 with TRBJ2-7; D remains ambiguous. CDR1 is MNHEY, CDR2 SVGAGI, per germline. V lost 0 bases to trimming and J lost 4 bases, with 7 bases between them. The CDR3 spans 13 residues. The DNA of the CDR3 is TGTGCCAGCAGTTACTCGTCCGAGTACGAGCAGTACTTC. This codes for CASSYSSEYEQYF.

The V gene is TRBV28, the J gene TRBJ2-3; 13 nucleotides agree with TRBD2. The CDR3 runs to 17 residues. Germline CDR1 and CDR2: MDHEN and SYDVKM. Losses at the gene ends were 3 bases for V and 0 bases for J; bases not matched to a gene: 3. The CDR3 DNA reads TGTGCCAGCAGTTTTGGACTAGCGGGGGCTAGCACAGATACGCAGTATTTT. As protein: CASSFGLAGASTDTQYF.

V and J are TRBV6-5 and TRBJ2-7, with 8 positions matching TRBD2. The CDR3 consists of 15 residues. CDR1 and CDR2 from the germline V gene are MNHEY and SVGAGI. The J segment lost 0 bases and the V segment lost 5 bases, leaving 6 bases of the junction unmatched. CDR3 nucleotides: TGTGCCAGCAGTCCTGGGAGCGGGAGCTCCTACGAGCAGTACTTC. Translation: CASSPGSGSSYEQYF.

This sequence joins TRBV7-2 and TRBJ2-2; D ambiguous. This CDR3 is built from 12 residues. Germline V gene lookup returns CDR1 SGHTA and CDR2 FQGNSA. V was pared by 6 bases and J by 6 bases, with 8 bases between. CDR3 DNA sequence: TGTGCCAGCAGTTTCGTATCCGGGGAGCTGTTTTTT. It codes for CASSFVSGELFF. Full variable domain (outside the CDR3, taken from reference TRBV7-2 and TRBJ2-2): GAGVSQSPSNKVTEKGKDVELRCDPISGHTALYWYRQSLGQGLEFLIYFQGNSAPDKSGLPSDRFSAERTGGSVSTLTIQRTQQEDSAVYLCASSFVSGELFFGEGSRLTVL.